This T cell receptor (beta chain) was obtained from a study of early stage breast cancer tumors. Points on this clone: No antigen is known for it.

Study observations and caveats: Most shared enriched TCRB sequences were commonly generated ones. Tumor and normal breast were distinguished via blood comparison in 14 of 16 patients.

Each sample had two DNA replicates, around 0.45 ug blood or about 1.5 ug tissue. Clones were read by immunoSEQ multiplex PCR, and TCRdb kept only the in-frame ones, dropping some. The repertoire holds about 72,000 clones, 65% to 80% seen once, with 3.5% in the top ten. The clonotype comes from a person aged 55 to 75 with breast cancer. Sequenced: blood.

CDR3 residues: CAWSWGGNSYEQYF. The DNA of the CDR3 is TGTGCCTGGAGTTGGGGAGGGAACTCCTACGAGCAGTACTTC. V usage is TRBV30 and J usage is TRBJ2-7, with 7 bases aligning to TRBD2. V shed 2 bases, J shed 0 bases, and the junction held 4 bases outside the gene matches. The CDR3 totals 14 residues. CDR1 is GTSNPN and CDR2 is SVGIG in the germline V gene (reference sequence). Supplemented by reference TRBV30 and TRBJ2-7, the full variable domain reads SQTIHQWPATLVQPVGSPLSLECTVEGTSNPNLYWYRQAAGRGLQLLFYSVGIGQISSEVPQNLSASRPQDRQFILSSKKLLLSDSGFYLCAWSWGGNSYEQYFGPGTRLTVT.